These 20 T cell receptor beta chains were all obtained from the same sample, sequenced in a study of neoadjuvant anti-PD-1 for oral cavity cancer. The assay was immunoSEQ multiplex PCR, and TCRdb's table has in-frame clones only and misses some. The table includes about 16,000 clones, around three fifths detected once. The sample in question was PBMCs, obtained before nivolumab (anti-PD-1) treatment. The receptors shown here come from a person aged 40 to 85 with oral cavity squamous cell carcinoma.

The chain combines TRBV30 with TRBJ2-7, with 7 bases lining up with TRBD1. Germline CDR1 reads GTSNPN; CDR2 reads SVGIG (reference sequence). V was pared by 4 bases and J by 8 bases, with 8 bases of the junction left unmatched. The CDR3 is made up of 12 amino acids. CDR3 in DNA: TGTGCCTGGACTTCACAGGGGCAACAGCAGTACTTC. It translates to CAWTSQGQQQYF.

The genes are TRBV19 and TRBJ1-2; the match to TRBD1 covers 7 bases. J lost 7 bases, V lost 4 bases, and 6 bases had no gene match. The germline CDR1 and CDR2 sequences are LNHDA and SQIVND (reference sequence). The CDR3 length is 13 residues. CDR3 protein: CASSSQTGIGYTF. The CDR3 coding sequence is TGTGCCAGTAGTAGCCAGACAGGGATTGGCTACACCTTC.

This clone was counted a few times. The J gene is TRBJ2-3, the V gene TRBV4-1; no firm D call. The V and J ends lost 0 bases and 2 bases respectively, with 9 bases between them. The CDR3 contains 15 residues. The V gene's germline CDR1 is MGHRA and CDR2 YSYEKL. CDR3 in DNA: TGCGCCAGCAGCCAAGATAACAGACCCACAGATACGCAGTATTTT. Translated, it gives CASSQDNRPTDTQYF.

This clone was picked up a small number of times. This chain uses TRBV19 with TRBJ1-2; D is undetermined. V was pared by 5 bases and J by 3 bases, with 10 bases between. Per germline, CDR1 LNHDA and CDR2 SQIVND (reference sequence). This CDR3 has 13 residues. The CDR3 loop reads CASSLSQYYGYTF. The CDR3 DNA follows: TGTGCCAGTAGTCTGAGTCAGTACTATGGCTACACCTTC.

The chain uses TRBV30 and TRBJ2-7, with D possibly matching TRBD2 (6 bases). The V end lost 2 bases, the J end lost 2 bases, and 16 bases lay between the germline ends. CDR1 is GTSNPN, CDR2 SVGIG, per germline (reference sequence). CDR3 length equals 15 residues. The CDR3 nucleotides read TGTGCCTGGAGTCCCTATGCGGGGAGACCCTACGAGCAGTACTTC. Amino acids: CAWSPYAGRPYEQYF.

This clone was seen a few times. The chain uses TRBV29-1 and TRBJ1-1; the D is unclear. V dropped 7 bases and J dropped 0 bases, with 9 bases sitting between them. The germline CDR1 and CDR2 sequences are SQVTM and ANQGSEA. This CDR3 has 12 amino acids. The CDR3 spells CSGSTVNTEAFF. The CDR3 DNA sequence: TGCAGCGGATCGACGGTGAACACTGAAGCTTTCTTT.

V gene TRBV6-1 combines with J gene TRBJ1-4; D ambiguous. The CDR3 runs to 14 residues. The V gene lost 3 bases and the J gene lost 8 bases, with 13 bases spanning the gap. Germline CDR1 is MNHNS and CDR2 is SASEGT. The CDR3 here is CASSDPLDGEKLFF. The CDR3 DNA sequence: TGTGCCAGCAGTGATCCTCTGGACGGGGAAAAACTGTTTTTT.

V usage is TRBV10-3 and J usage is TRBJ2-3; D perhaps matches TRBD2 (5 bases). The CDR3 covers 15 residues. V lost 0 bases to trimming and J lost 4 bases, with 11 bases between them. The germline V gene encodes CDR1 ENHRY and CDR2 SYGVKD. DNA for the CDR3: TGTGCCATCAGTGAGTCGACCGGGGAATCAGATACGCAGTATTTT. Translated, it gives CAISESTGESDTQYF.

The rearrangement uses TRBV30 and TRBJ2-1; possible D gene TRBD1, 5 bases. Germline loops: CDR1 GTSNPN, CDR2 SVGIG (reference sequence). The CDR3 runs to 13 residues. Trimming stripped 1 base from V and 4 bases from J, with 8 bases between. DNA for the CDR3: TGTGCCTGGAGTGGTGCAGGGTACAATGAGCAGTTCTTC. Its translation is CAWSGAGYNEQFF.

The rearrangement joins TRBV7-8 to TRBJ2-3; D perhaps matches TRBD2 (5 bases). The germline gives CDR1 SGHVS, CDR2 FQNEAQ. There are 16 residues in the CDR3. Trimming cost V 3 bases and J 6 bases, with 19 bases left between them. CDR3 region: CASSFPDGLPGDTQYF. The CDR3 coding sequence is TGTGCCAGCAGCTTTCCGGACGGCCTCCCGGGGGATACGCAGTATTTT.

The chain is built from TRBV10-3 and TRBJ2-7; D gene unclear. Trimming pared 3 bases from V and 5 bases from J, leaving 5 bases between. The CDR3 contains 11 residues. Germline V gene sequence: CDR1 ENHRY, CDR2 SYGVKD. The CDR3 DNA is TGTGCCATCAGTGAACAAGACGAGCAGTACTTC. Residues: CAISEQDEQYF.

The rearrangement links TRBV15 to TRBJ1-5; D is unclear. The CDR3 is 14 residues long. Germline V lookup: CDR1 LNHNV, CDR2 YYDKDF (reference sequence). The V end was cut by 2 bases, the J end by 2 bases, with 7 bases between. The CDR3 here is CATSRQARNQPQHF. CDR3 sequence (DNA): TGTGCCACCAGCAGACAGGCCCGCAATCAGCCCCAGCATTTT.

The chain links TRBV27 to TRBJ2-7; 9 nucleotides agree with TRBD2. Germline V gene lookup returns CDR1 MNHEY and CDR2 SMNVEV (reference sequence). V gave up 5 bases and J gave up 1 base; unmatched junction bases: 9. CDR3 length equals 16 residues. The CDR3 region has the DNA TGTGCCAGCAGTCCCGACCTAGCGGGGCCATCCTACGAGCAGTACTTC. Translating it yields CASSPDLAGPSYEQYF.

The V call is TRBV4-1, the J call TRBJ2-5; 7 bases are a match to TRBD1. The CDR3 covers 19 residues. With V trimmed by 0 bases and J by 7 bases, 20 bases remained unmatched. The germline CDR1 and CDR2 sequences are MGHRA and YSYEKL. DNA for the CDR3: TGCGCCAGCAGCCAAGAAGTTGGGTTCGGGACAGCCCTTCGGGGGACCCAGTACTTC. Translating it yields CASSQEVGFGTALRGTQYF.

This clone has just a few counts. The gene calls are TRBV5-6 and TRBJ2-1; no clear D gene. The V end lost 0 bases, the J end lost 4 bases, and 8 bases lay between the germline ends. CDR3 length: 14 amino acids. Germline V gene lookup returns CDR1 SGHDT and CDR2 YYEEEE. The CDR3 loop is CASSLGLGYNEQFF. As DNA, the CDR3 is TGTGCCAGCAGCTTGGGGCTGGGATACAATGAGCAGTTCTTC.

The chain uses TRBV29-1 and TRBJ2-5, with D tentatively TRBD1 (6 bases). The CDR3 consists of 13 residues. Germline CDR1 reads SQVTM; CDR2 reads ANQGSEA. Trimming shortened V by 1 base and J by 5 bases, and 11 bases separated the two germline ends. The CDR3 spells CSVEGAGVETQYF. CDR3 in DNA: TGCAGCGTTGAAGGGGCAGGGGTGGAGACCCAGTACTTC.

The chain combines TRBV6-5 with TRBJ1-1; 9 bases are a match to TRBD1. Germline loops: CDR1 MNHEY, CDR2 SVGAGI. The CDR3 is made up of 14 amino acids. The trim removed 7 bases at V and 5 bases at J, leaving 8 bases unmatched. CDR3 nucleotide sequence: TGTGCCAGCACCATATCCGGGACAGGGACTGAAGCTTTCTTT. Translating gives CASTISGTGTEAFF.

J is TRBJ2-1 and V is TRBV9, with D uncertain. The CDR3 length is 14 residues. V lost 0 bases and J lost 8, with 12 bases in between. Germline values: CDR1 SGDLS, CDR2 YYNGEE. CDR3 loop: CASSVGPTADEQFF. The CDR3, as DNA: TGTGCCAGCAGCGTAGGACCGACCGCCGATGAGCAGTTCTTC.

The J gene is TRBJ2-2, the V gene TRBV9; TRBD2 aligns across 8 bases. From germline, CDR1 is SGDLS and CDR2 YYNGEE. V gave up 5 bases and J gave up 4 bases; unmatched junction bases: 7. This CDR3 region has 15 residues. The CDR3 here is CASSPPGGGTGELFF. In DNA form, the CDR3 reads TGTGCCAGCAGTCCCCCCGGGGGGGGCACCGGGGAGCTGTTTTTT.

This clone was counted only a few times. The V and J genes are TRBV7-2 and TRBJ2-1; 8 nucleotides agree with TRBD2. Unmatched junction bases numbered 7, after V lost 4 bases and J lost 5 bases. CDR1 SGHTA and CDR2 FQGNSA come from the germline V gene. CDR3 size: 15 residues. DNA for the CDR3: TGTGCCAGCAGCTCGGGACTAGGGGACCACAATGAGCAGTTCTTC. It codes for CASSSGLGDHNEQFF.